This is a list of T cell receptor beta chains from one sample in a study of cytomegalovirus exposure and HLA in healthy donors. Here immunoSEQ multiplex PCR was the method, and the copy in TCRdb shows in-frame clones only, minus some. The repertoire holds roughly 150,000 clones, with 70% to 80% as singletons. Sequenced input: PBMCs. These receptors originate from a woman aged 40 to 50 in good health and CMV-seronegative. CDR3s include the opening cysteine and the closing phenylalanine or tryptophan. A D gene is named only where the DNA matches it firmly. A clone size is listed for some rows: how often the clone was seen (once, few, many), or a class if it is expanded.

TRBJ1-1,once,-,13,TRBV10-3,CAIMRGKSTEAFF,TGTGCCATCATGAGGGGGAAGAGTACTGAAGCTTTCTTT
TRBJ2-7,-,TRBD1,12,TRBV4-2,CASSQRGHEQYF,TGTGCCAGCAGCCAAAGGGGGCACGAGCAGTACTTC
TRBJ2-1,-,-,14,TRBV5-1,CASSFRAAGDEQFF,TGCGCCAGCAGCTTTCGAGCCGCAGGGGATGAGCAGTTCTTC
TRBJ1-3,-,-,17,TRBV7-9,CASSLLEGIISGNTIYF,TGTGCCAGCAGCTTATTGGAGGGGATAATTTCTGGAAACACCATATATTTT
TRBJ2-7,-,-,14,TRBV5-1,CASSSDWNSYEQYF,TGCGCCAGCAGCTCGGACTGGAACTCCTACGAGCAGTACTTC
TRBJ2-7,-,TRBD1,13,TRBV27,CASGQGAPYEQYF,TGTGCCAGCGGGCAGGGGGCCCCCTACGAGCAGTACTTC
TRBJ2-2,-,-,18,TRBV25-1,CASSVFPPLGGSTGELFF,TGTGCCAGCAGTGTATTCCCCCCTTTGGGGGGAAGTACCGGGGAGCTGTTTTTT
TRBJ1-2,-,-,15,TRBV4-1,CASSVSQGLPYGYTF,TGCGCCAGCAGCGTATCCCAGGGTCTCCCATATGGCTACACCTTC
TRBJ2-3,-,TRBD2,19,TRBV28,CASSPPKLAGGATTDTQYF,TGTGCCAGCAGTCCGCCCAAACTAGCGGGAGGGGCCACCACAGATACGCAGTATTTT
TRBJ1-4,-,-,15,TRBV6-5,CASSYDGVPGEKLFF,TGTGCCAGCAGTTATGATGGCGTTCCGGGGGAAAAACTGTTTTTT
TRBJ2-1,-,-,11,TRBV7-2,CASSRLWEQFF,TGTGCCAGCAGCCGACTATGGGAGCAGTTCTTC
TRBJ2-7,-,TRBD2,14,TRBV7-2,CASSGDSGAYEQYF,TGTGCCAGCAGCGGAGATAGCGGGGCTTACGAGCAGTACTTC
TRBJ1-1,many,TRBD1,13,TRBV6-4,CASQVTGRTEAFF,TGTGCCAGCCAAGTGACAGGGAGAACTGAAGCTTTCTTT
TRBJ2-3,-,-,15,TRBV7-2,CASSLVTGSTDTQYF,TGTGCCAGCAGCTTAGTAACGGGGAGCACAGATACGCAGTATTTT
TRBJ2-2,few,TRBD2,15,TRBV10-3,CAIRSGLGNTGELFF,TGTGCCATCAGGTCGGGACTAGGAAACACCGGGGAGCTGTTTTTT
TRBJ2-1,-,TRBD2,16,TRBV5-1,CASRLSLAGTYNEQFF,TGCGCCAGCAGGCTTTCACTAGCGGGGACTTACAATGAGCAGTTCTTC
TRBJ1-5,few,TRBD1,15,TRBV28,CASSLLGTENQPQHF,TGTGCCAGCAGTTTATTAGGGACAGAAAATCAGCCCCAGCATTTT
TRBJ2-6,-,-,17,TRBV5-4,CASSFFGSLSGANVLTF,TGTGCCAGCAGCTTTTTCGGGAGTCTCTCTGGGGCCAACGTCCTGACTTTC
TRBJ2-2,-,TRBD2,16,TRBV28,CASSLYTSGNTGELFF,TGTGCCAGCAGTTTATACACTAGCGGGAACACCGGGGAGCTGTTTTTT
TRBJ1-2,-,-,13,TRBV29-1,CSARVAGSYGYTF,TGCAGCGCTCGCGTGGCAGGCAGCTATGGCTACACCTTC
TRBJ2-1,-,-,16,TRBV28,CASRAFGAGKNNEQFF,TGTGCCAGCAGGGCCTTCGGGGCGGGGAAAAACAATGAGCAGTTCTTC
TRBJ2-3,-,-,14,TRBV5-1,CASRQGNFADTQYF,TGCGCCAGCAGACAGGGAAATTTTGCAGATACGCAGTATTTT
TRBJ2-7,-,TRBD2,17,TRBV5-8,CASSYMFTSVSDDEQYF,TGTGCCAGCAGCTATATGTTTACTAGCGTTTCGGACGACGAGCAGTACTTC
TRBJ2-5,-,-,15,TRBV5-1,CASSFRGSGQETQYF,TGCGCCAGCAGCTTTCGTGGTAGCGGCCAAGAGACCCAGTACTTC
TRBJ2-3,-,-,14,TRBV7-3,CASSPQGKADTQYF,TGTGCCAGCAGCCCCCAGGGGAAGGCAGATACGCAGTATTTT
TRBJ2-3,-,-,13,TRBV4-3,CASSYSSTDTQYF,TGCGCCAGCAGTTACTCTAGCACAGATACGCAGTATTTT
TRBJ2-1,-,-,13,TRBV2,CAILGHPNGEQFF,TGTGCCATCCTGGGACATCCGAATGGTGAGCAGTTCTTC
TRBJ1-1,-,-,13,TRBV2,CASRVPGNTEAFF,TGTGCCAGCAGGGTCCCGGGGAACACTGAAGCTTTCTTT
TRBJ2-2,-,-,16,TRBV5-1,CASKSTVYSNTGELFF,TGCGCCAGCAAAAGCACCGTTTACTCGAACACCGGGGAGCTGTTTTTT
TRBJ2-1,few,TRBD2,15,TRBV5-1,CASSAPERETREQFF,TGCGCCAGCAGCGCCCCCGAGCGGGAGACCCGAGAGCAGTTCTTC
TRBJ1-3,-,-,15,TRBV27,CASSFRGGSGNTIYF,TGTGCCAGCAGTTTTCGAGGGGGTTCGGGAAACACCATATATTTT
TRBJ1-1,few,-,14,TRBV2,CASSELGQNTEAFF,TGTGCCAGCAGTGAATTGGGCCAGAACACTGAAGCTTTCTTT
TRBJ2-3,-,TRBD2,16,TRBV7-9,CASSLSSGTSTDTQYF,TGTGCCAGCAGCTTATCTAGCGGAACTAGCACAGATACGCAGTATTTT
TRBJ1-1,-,TRBD1,14,TRBV30,CARGQGGLNTEAFF,TGTGCCAGAGGACAGGGGGGTTTGAACACTGAAGCTTTCTTT
TRBJ1-6,-,-,18,TRBV5-8,CASSLDFGIRGDFSPLHF,TGTGCCAGCAGCTTGGATTTTGGAATACGGGGGGATTTTTCACCCCTCCACTTT